What follows describes a single TCR beta chain. This sample was taken from a study of blood T cell repertoires in COVID-19. Study-wide context: Samples of COVID-19 (acute and convalescent) were obtained from the United States, Italy and Spain. T cells, B-cell-depleted T cells, or PBMCs supplied cDNA or gDNA.

In the authors' workflow: Estimation of nucleated cell counts was performed using reference gene primer amplification. Some clones are missing from TCRdb's copy, which holds only in-frame ones; the method was immunoSEQ multiplex PCR. V and J calls and clone size are copied from that table; D and trimming were computed from the DNA. The sample includes about 140,000 clones, approximately 83% of them seen just once. Per germline, CDR1 SEHNR and CDR2 FQNEAQ (reference sequence). The V and J ends lost 0 bases and 5 bases, in that order; junction bases with no gene match: 6. The CDR3 has 16 amino acids. Sequencing was carried out using peripheral blood. The origin of this receptor is a human donor in a cohort sampled during active COVID-19. The chain is built from TRBV7-9 and TRBJ2-7, with 11 bases that match TRBD1. In nucleotides, the CDR3 is TGTGCCAGCAGCTTAGCGTGGGGGACAGGGGGTAACGAGCAGTACTTC. As protein: CASSLAWGTGGNEQYF.